This is a list of T cell receptor beta chains from one sample in a study of T cells after yellow fever vaccination. MiXCR, applied by TCRdb to the 5' RACE reads, yields one record per CDR3 protein. The repertoire holds 300,000 to 400,000 distinct CDR3 sequences, with 8.5% to 10% as singletons. Sequencing used PBMCs, obtained on the day of the first yellow fever vaccination. The receptors derive from a man aged 18 to 29 who received the YFV17D yellow fever vaccine. Each CDR3 is given with its conserved first and last residue. The D gene is left open where the match is weak. The size of a clone is reported for some rows only, either as once, few or many, or as a class for expanded clones.

J gene | clone size | D gene | V gene | CDR3 protein | CDR3 DNA
TRBJ1-2 | NA | TRBD1 | TRBV18 | CASSHRQGNDYGYTF | TGTGCCAGCTCACACAGACAGGGGAACGACTATGGCTACACCTTC
TRBJ2-5 | NA | NA | TRBV7-2 | CASSSPQSPETQYF | TGTGCCAGCAGCTCACCCCAGTCGCCCGAGACCCAGTACTTC
TRBJ2-6 | few | NA | TRBV6-1 | CASSHKSSGANVLTF | TGTGCCAGCAGCCACAAGAGCTCTGGGGCCAACGTCCTGACTTTC
TRBJ2-5 | few | NA | TRBV24-1 | CATARPGQETQYF | TGTGCCACAGCCAGGCCAGGGCAAGAGACCCAGTACTTC
TRBJ2-5 | NA | TRBD2 | TRBV7-6 | CASCLESLAGGPSETQYF | TGTGCCAGCTGCTTAGAGAGCTTGGCGGGGGGGCCGAGTGAGACCCAGTACTTC
TRBJ1-1 | NA | NA | TRBV29-1 | CSVDIRTEAFF | TGCAGCGTTGATATTCGCACTGAAGCTTTCTTT
TRBJ1-5 | many | TRBD1 | TRBV12-3/TRBV12-4 | CASTSGTARNQPQHF | TGTGCCAGCACCTCCGGGACAGCCAGAAATCAGCCCCAGCATTTT
TRBJ1-2 | NA | NA | TRBV12-3/TRBV12-4 | CASSFNRQNGYTF | TGTGCCAGCAGTTTTAATAGGCAAAATGGCTACACCTTC
TRBJ2-5 | many | NA | TRBV11-2 | CASSRSAETQYF | TGTGCCAGCAGCCGGAGCGCCGAGACCCAGTACTTC
TRBJ2-7 | NA | NA | TRBV29-1 | CSVTLIGSYEQYF | TGCAGCGTGACCTTAATCGGCTCCTACGAGCAGTACTTC
TRBJ1-2 | NA | TRBD1 | TRBV6-5 | CASSYLPTGNYGYTF | TGTGCCAGCAGTTACCTTCCGACAGGGAACTATGGCTACACCTTC
TRBJ1-4 | NA | TRBD1 | TRBV7-9 | CASSSIQGADEKLFF | TGTGCCAGCAGCTCTATACAGGGGGCTGATGAAAAACTGTTTTTT
TRBJ1-1 | many | NA | TRBV28 | CASSLPVVAGQIF | TGTGCCAGCAGTTTACCCGTTGTTGCAGGGCAGATCTTT
TRBJ2-2 | few | NA | TRBV6-4 | CASTYSGGGTGELFF | TGTGCCAGCACCTACTCAGGTGGAGGGACCGGGGAGCTGTTTTTT
TRBJ2-6 | NA | TRBD1 | TRBV11-2 | CASSSMRGDRESGANVLTF | TGTGCCAGCAGCTCCATGAGGGGGGACAGGGAGTCTGGGGCCAACGTCCTGACTTTC
TRBJ1-1 | NA | NA | TRBV5-1 | CASSLSKGRRTEAFF | TGCGCCAGCAGCCTGTCGAAAGGGCGCAGAACTGAAGCTTTCTTT
TRBJ2-3 | NA | NA | TRBV14 | CASSPRLVQIDTQYF | TGTGCCAGCAGCCCCCGACTAGTCCAAATAGATACGCAGTATTTT
TRBJ2-4 | NA | NA | TRBV4-1 | CATSAKNIQYF | TGCGCCACCAGTGCCAAAAACATTCAGTACTTC
TRBJ2-5 | NA | NA | TRBV7-2 | CASSRGGETQYF | TGTGCCAGCAGTAGGGGAGGAGAGACCCAGTACTTC
TRBJ1-5 | NA | TRBD1 | TRBV29-1 | CSVASGTGYNQPQHF | TGCAGCGTTGCATCCGGGACAGGATACAATCAGCCCCAGCATTTT
TRBJ1-1 | many | TRBD1 | TRBV7-9 | CASSLSLDRVYTEAFF | TGTGCCAGCAGCTTATCCCTCGACAGGGTATACACTGAAGCTTTCTTT
TRBJ1-1 | few | NA | TRBV2 | CASSVEPGDLNTEAFF | TGTGCCAGCAGTGTAGAGCCAGGAGATTTAAACACTGAAGCTTTCTTT
TRBJ1-6 | few | TRBD1 | TRBV28 | CASSPETGGASPLHF | TGTGCCAGCAGTCCCGAGACAGGGGGGGCTTCACCCCTCCACTTT
TRBJ1-1 | NA | NA | TRBV9 | CASSVETGFEAFF | TGTGCCAGCAGCGTAGAGACAGGATTTGAAGCTTTCTTT
TRBJ2-4 | many | TRBD2 | TRBV9 | CASSAGLAENIQYF | TGTGCCAGCAGCGCGGGACTAGCGGAAAACATTCAGTACTTC
TRBJ2-5 | few | TRBD2 | TRBV20-1 | CSARIGGAGETQYF | TGCAGTGCTAGGATCGGGGGGGCCGGTGAGACCCAGTACTTC
TRBJ1-2 | many | NA | TRBV7-8 | CASSLSRAYGYTF | TGTGCCAGCAGCCTCAGTAGGGCCTATGGCTACACCTTC
TRBJ1-1 | NA | NA | TRBV7-2 | CASSLVVIPEAFF | TGTGCCAGCAGCTTAGTCGTCATTCCCGAAGCTTTCTTT
TRBJ2-6 | few | NA | TRBV10-3 | CAISGTDWANVLTF | TGTGCCATCAGCGGGACCGATTGGGCCAACGTCCTGACTTTC
TRBJ2-3 | NA | TRBD1 | TRBV12-3/TRBV12-4 | CASSPGQGRTDTQYF | TGTGCCAGCAGCCCGGGACAGGGGCGCACAGATACGCAGTATTTT
TRBJ1-2 | few | NA | TRBV20-1 | CSARSGVGYTF | TGCAGTGCTAGATCGGGAGTTGGCTACACCTTC
TRBJ2-3 | medium-sized | NA | TRBV5-1 | CASSLASTDTQYF | TGTGCCAGCAGCTTAGCTAGCACAGATACGCAGTATTTT
TRBJ2-1 | few | TRBD1 | TRBV29-1 | CSVEGDRGPNEQFF | TGCAGCGTTGAAGGGGACAGGGGGCCGAATGAGCAGTTCTTC
TRBJ2-1 | few | NA | TRBV7-9 | CASSPQTVSSYNEQFF | TGTGCCAGCAGCCCCCAGACAGTAAGCTCCTACAATGAGCAGTTCTTC
TRBJ2-3 | few | TRBD2 | TRBV7-3 | CASSFRGGEADTQYF | TGTGCCAGCAGCTTCCGCGGGGGGGAAGCAGATACGCAGTATTTT
TRBJ2-3 | NA | NA | TRBV29-1 | CSVEEWTASTDTQYF | TGCAGCGTTGAAGAATGGACGGCTAGCACAGATACGCAGTATTTT
TRBJ1-4 | few | NA | TRBV20-1 | CSVRDRRAGEKLFF | TGCAGTGTCAGAGATCGAAGGGCCGGGGAAAAACTGTTTTTT